These 28 T cell receptor beta chains came from one sample sequenced in a study of T-cell reconstitution after alpha-beta-depleted transplantation in children. TCRbeta library preparation incorporated unique molecular identifiers. TCRdb used MiXCR to reprocess the PCR reads, holding one entry per CDR3 protein. The sample includes roughly 150,000 distinct CDR3 sequences, roughly 10% of them seen just once. The sample was PBMCs, taken before TCRalphabeta/CD19-depleted stem cell transplant. These receptors were taken from a boy younger than 10 with acute myeloid leukemia, due to receive a stem cell transplant.

With regard to this clonotype: This clone may be a read error of a much larger clone one base away. The rearrangement uses TRBV12-3 or TRBV12-4 and TRBJ2-3; 9 bases match TRBD2. The CDR3 loop spans 18 amino acids. The chain's CDR3 is CTSSLRTAGGPRTDTQYF. The CDR3 region has the DNA TGTACCAGCAGTTTACGAACAGCGGGAGGACCTCGCACAGATACGCAGTATTTT.

This chain joins TRBV20-1 and TRBJ2-1; TRBD2 aligns across 8 bases. Germline loops: CDR1 DFQATT, CDR2 SNEGSKA (reference sequence). The V and J ends lost 7 bases and 2 bases, in that order; junction bases with no gene match: 16. The CDR3 extends over 17 amino acids. CDR3 sequence: CSVGGRDAGGPYNEQFF. In DNA form, the CDR3 reads TGCAGTGTCGGGGGCCGGGATGCGGGGGGTCCCTACAATGAGCAGTTCTTC.

This clonotype was detected many times. This chain links TRBV6-1 with TRBJ1-5; D is uncertain. Germline V gene sequence: CDR1 MNHNS, CDR2 SASEGT. Between the trimmed V and J ends, which lost 3 bases and 2 bases, there was a span of 8 bases. The CDR3 consists of 14 residues. The CDR3 sequence: CASSDGSGNQPQHF. CDR3 bases: TGTGCCAGCAGTGACGGCTCCGGCAATCAGCCCCAGCATTTT.

This clonotype was seen at least ten times. The chain has TRBV15 and TRBJ2-1; 10 nucleotides align to TRBD2. V was clipped by 8 bases and J by 4 bases; unmatched bases: 5. This CDR3 is built from 14 residues. The germline V gene has CDR1 LNHNV and CDR2 YYDKDF (reference sequence). The CDR3 sequence: CATGQRGGYNEQFF. In DNA form, the CDR3 reads TGTGCCACCGGTCAGCGGGGGGGATACAATGAGCAGTTCTTC.

This clonotype was found many times. V gene TRBV7-9 combines with J gene TRBJ2-1, with 7 bases fitting TRBD1. The CDR3 runs to 15 residues. Trimming took 4 bases from V and 9 from J; bases not matched to a gene: 12. Germline V gene data show CDR1 as SEHNR and CDR2 as FQNEAQ (reference sequence). In DNA, the CDR3 is TGTGCCAGCAGCTCGACAGGGTGGGGGCAATCTGAGCAGTTCTTC. Translation gives CASSSTGWGQSEQFF. Full variable domain (remainder filled in from reference TRBV7-9 and TRBJ2-1): DTGVSQNPRHKITKRGQNVTFRCDPISEHNRLYWYRQTLGQGPEFLTYFQNEAQLEKSRLLSDRFSAERPKGSFSTLEIQRTEQGDSAMYLCASSSTGWGQSEQFFGPGTRLTVL.

Many counts were recorded for this clonotype. The CDR3 reads CSAREGYTDTQYF. CDR3 DNA: TGCAGTGCCAGGGAGGGATACACAGATACGCAGTATTTT. The V gene is TRBV20-1, the J gene TRBJ2-3; 7 positions agree with TRBD2. J was trimmed by 2 bases and V by 6 bases; bases with no gene match: 5. Germline V gene sequence: CDR1 DFQATT, CDR2 SNEGSKA (reference sequence). The CDR3 contains 13 residues.

The chain recombines TRBV11-2 with TRBJ2-7; no reliable D call. V was clipped by 3 bases and J by 2 bases, with 11 bases between them. The V gene's germline CDR1 is SGHAT and CDR2 FQNNGV. The CDR3 is made up of 14 amino acids. DNA for the CDR3: TGTGCCAGCAGCTTTGGCCTAGTCCCCTACGAGCAGTACTTC. It codes for CASSFGLVPYEQYF. Based on the CDR3 plus reference TRBV11-2 and TRBJ2-7, the full variable domain is EAGVAQSPRYKIIEKRQSVAFWCNPISGHATLYWYQQILGQGPKLLIQFQNNGVVDDSQLPKDRFSAERLKGVDSTLKIQPAKLEDSAVYLCASSFGLVPYEQYFGPGTRLTVT.

This clonotype has just a few counts. V gene TRBV6-4 combines with J gene TRBJ2-1, with TRBD2 identical over 9 bases. The V and J ends lost 3 bases and 9 bases, in that order; junction bases with no gene match: 12. CDR3 length: 16 amino acids. Germline-derived CDR1 and CDR2 are MRHNA and SNTAGT. In nucleotides, the CDR3 is TGTGCCAGCAGTGAAACCCCTGGACTAGCGTCCGGTGAGCAGTTCTTC. It encodes CASSETPGLASGEQFF.

The table lists this clonotype with many counts. The J gene is TRBJ2-7, the V gene TRBV7-8, with D possibly TRBD1 on 6 matching bases. Germline-derived CDR1 and CDR2 are SGHVS and FQNEAQ. This CDR3 is 17 amino acids long. V dropped 2 bases and J dropped 4 bases, with 21 bases sitting between them. The CDR3 sequence: CASSLTYLQGGVYEQYV. Written as DNA, the CDR3 is TGTGCCAGCAGCTTAACCTATTTACAGGGCGGTGTATACGAGCAGTACGTC.

The chain couples TRBV3-1 to TRBJ2-5; D ambiguous. The CDR3 is made up of 17 amino acids. Trimming pared 10 bases from V and 4 bases from J, leaving 28 bases between. Per germline, CDR1 LGHDT and CDR2 YNNKEL (reference sequence). The CDR3 nucleotides are TGTGCCACCTGCCCCGAGATCACCCGGACGGGCGGAGAGACCCAGTACTTC. Translating gives CATCPEITRTGGETQYF.

Many counts were recorded for this clonotype. The chain employs TRBV5-1 and TRBJ2-1, with TRBD2 identical over 13 bases. Germline values: CDR1 SGHRS, CDR2 YFSETQ. V shed 2 bases, J shed 8 bases, and the junction held 1 base outside the gene matches. The CDR3 has 14 amino acids. CDR3 DNA: TGCGCCAGCAGCTTCGGACTAGCGGGAGATGAGCAGTTCTTC. Amino acid sequence: CASSFGLAGDEQFF.

This clonotype was counted many times. The CDR3 nucleotides read TGCAGTGCATATAGACAGGGAAAGGGGGAAAAACTGTTTTTT. Amino acid sequence: CSAYRQGKGEKLFF. This rearrangement joins TRBV20-1 to TRBJ1-4; 7 nucleotides match TRBD1. The CDR3 is 14 amino acids. Germline V gene sequence: CDR1 DFQATT, CDR2 SNEGSKA (reference sequence). Trimming at V came to 6 bases and at J to 8 bases, leaving 12 bases not matched to a gene.

This clonotype was seen ten or more times. Here the CDR3 reads CASSLARLPGQGTGANVLTF. For the CDR3, the DNA is TGTGCCAGCAGCTTAGCAAGACTTCCGGGACAGGGCACTGGGGCCAACGTCCTGACTTTC. The chain combines TRBV7-8 with TRBJ2-6, with 9 nucleotides matching TRBD1. V was pared by 0 bases and J by 2 bases, with 11 bases of the junction left unmatched. The CDR3 loop spans 20 amino acids. Germline values: CDR1 SGHVS, CDR2 FQNEAQ.

This clonotype was seen many times. V is TRBV14 and J is TRBJ1-2, with D tentatively TRBD1 (5 bases). Germline assignment: CDR1 SGHDN and CDR2 FVKESK. Trimming cost V 4 bases and J 8 bases, with 23 bases left between them. The CDR3 totals 16 residues. The CDR3 bases are TGTGCCAGCAGCCGGTCCACGGCAGGGAACTTTAGGGGCTACACCTTC. It encodes CASSRSTAGNFRGYTF.

The table lists this clonotype with many counts. The chain is built from TRBV12-3 or TRBV12-4 and TRBJ1-1, with D possibly being TRBD1 (5 bases). Trimming cost V 7 bases and J 1 base, with 13 bases left between them. The CDR3 is 14 amino acids. The CDR3 nucleotides are TGTGCCAGCAACCTCCGGGGGTGGAACACTGAAGCTTTCTTT. Translation: CASNLRGWNTEAFF.

This clonotype has more than one count but fewer than ten. The chain joins TRBV4-2 to TRBJ1-3; D uncertain. Per germline, CDR1 LGHNA and CDR2 YNFKEQ. V lost 0 bases and J lost 7, with 19 bases in between. This CDR3 region has 17 residues. The CDR3 protein is CASSQDINTNFGNTIYF. The CDR3 DNA reads TGTGCCAGCAGCCAAGATATTAACACCAACTTCGGGAACACCATATATTTT.

This clonotype has at least ten counts. The V and J genes are TRBV12-3 or TRBV12-4 and TRBJ2-1; D possibly corresponds to TRBD2 (6 bases). The germline V and J ends were trimmed by 2 bases and 8 bases, with 16 bases remaining between them. The CDR3 is 15 amino acids. The CDR3 here is CASSLNQEGRYEQFF. The DNA for the CDR3 is TGTGCCAGCAGTTTAAATCAGGAGGGTAGGTATGAGCAGTTCTTC.

This clonotype appeared many times. This chain joins TRBV15 and TRBJ2-4; TRBD1 might be the D (6 bases). This CDR3 is 11 amino acids long. V dropped 9 bases and J dropped 9 bases, with 12 bases sitting between them. Germline CDR1 is LNHNV and CDR2 is YYDKDF (reference sequence). CDR3 protein: CATEQGRIQYF. DNA for the CDR3: TGTGCCACGGAACAGGGACGCATTCAGTACTTC. The full variable domain, in which reference TRBV15 and TRBJ2-4 provide the parts outside the CDR3, is DAMVIQNPRYQVTQFGKPVTLSCSQTLNHNVMYWYQQKSSQAPKLLFHYYDKDFNNEADTPDNFQSRRPNTSFCFLDIRSPGLGDTAMYLCATEQGRIQYFGAGTRLSVL.

This clonotype was detected ten times or more. The chain uses TRBV3-1 and TRBJ1-5; D unclear. Germline V gene sequence: CDR1 LGHDT, CDR2 YNNKEL (reference sequence). The CDR3 consists of 13 residues. V dropped 1 base and J dropped 6 bases, with 7 bases sitting between them. The DNA of the CDR3 is TGTGCCAGCAGCCAAGCAGGTCGTCAGCCCCAGCATTTT. Protein: CASSQAGRQPQHF.

The chain carries TRBV28 and TRBJ2-3; 9 positions agree with TRBD2. In germline, CDR1 is MDHEN, CDR2 SYDVKM. The CDR3 runs to 16 residues. The trim removed 8 bases at V and 2 bases at J, leaving 11 bases unmatched. In nucleotides, the CDR3 is TGTGCCAGCCCCCCACAGACTAGCGGTATCACAGATACGCAGTATTTT. Translation: CASPPQTSGITDTQYF.

This clonotype was found many times. J is TRBJ1-2 and V is TRBV27; no firm D call. V shed 3 bases and J shed 3 bases, with 11 bases lying between them. The CDR3 covers 14 residues. In germline, CDR1 is MNHEY, CDR2 SMNVEV (reference sequence). CDR3: CASSFKGRDYGYTF. In nucleotides, the CDR3 is TGTGCCAGCAGTTTTAAAGGGCGGGACTATGGCTACACCTTC.

This clonotype occurred many times. This chain joins TRBV12-3 or TRBV12-4 and TRBJ1-2, with D possibly being TRBD1 (5 bases). This CDR3 region has 15 residues. Trimming shortened V by 0 bases and J by 2 bases, and 10 bases separated the two germline ends. CDR3 DNA sequence: TGTGCCAGCAGTTTAGCTCTGAGGGGAAACTATGGCTACACCTTC. Its translation is CASSLALRGNYGYTF.

Turning to this clonotype: This clone may be a read error of a much larger clone one base away. The J gene is TRBJ1-1, the V gene TRBV6-5, with D unresolved. The CDR3 consists of 15 residues. With 0 bases removed from V and 8 bases from J, the gap between germline ends came to 16 bases. Germline-derived CDR1 and CDR2 are MNHEY and SVGAGI. CDR3: CASSYSILAGCEAFF. CDR3 DNA sequence: TGTGCCAGCAGTTACTCGATTCTTGCGGGTTGCGAAGCTTTCTTT.

The sample holds many counts of this clonotype. CDR3 amino acids: CASSPFDTQYF. The CDR3 DNA follows: TGTGCCAGCAGCCCCTTCGATACGCAGTATTTT. This chain links TRBV13 with TRBJ2-3; D is unresolved. The CDR3 is 11 residues long. Germline V gene data show CDR1 as PRHDT and CDR2 as FYEKMQ (reference sequence). V dropped 5 bases and J dropped 6 bases, with 6 bases sitting between them.

There are many counts of this clonotype. This chain links TRBV7-9 with TRBJ1-1; TRBD1 might be the D (5 bases). This CDR3 has 14 residues. V gave up 5 bases and J gave up 2 bases, with 12 bases separating them. The germline gives CDR1 SEHNR, CDR2 FQNEAQ (reference sequence). CDR3 sequence reads: CASSLRQFNTEAFF. The CDR3 DNA sequence: TGTGCCAGCAGCCTGCGACAGTTCAACACTGAAGCTTTCTTT.

This clonotype was observed a few times. Here the CDR3 reads CASTLGSGWDTEAFF. CDR3 nucleotides: TGTGCCAGTACCCTGGGGAGCGGCTGGGACACTGAAGCTTTCTTT. The chain is built from TRBV19 and TRBJ1-1; D gene unclear. The germline V and J ends were trimmed by 7 bases and 3 bases, with 18 bases remaining between them. The CDR3 is 15 amino acids. Per germline, CDR1 LNHDA and CDR2 SQIVND (reference sequence).

A word on this clonotype: A read error may be the cause here, since a much bigger clone is one base away. V is TRBV12-3 or TRBV12-4 and J is TRBJ1-1; no clear D. The V end was cut by 8 bases, the J end by 3 bases, with 4 bases between. The CDR3 is 10 amino acids. The CDR3 loop is CASVDTEAFF. In nucleotides, the CDR3 is TGTGCCAGCGTTGACACTGAAGCTTTCTTT.

This clonotype was observed a handful of times. The V call is TRBV3-1, the J call TRBJ2-1; D is possibly TRBD1 or TRBD2 (5 bases each). Germline V gives CDR1 LGHDT, CDR2 YNNKEL (reference sequence). CDR3 length: 13 amino acids. V was trimmed by 0 bases and J by 8 bases, leaving 8 bases between them. CDR3 residues: CASSQEGVYEQFF. The CDR3, as DNA: TGTGCCAGCAGCCAAGAGGGGGTGTATGAGCAGTTCTTC.